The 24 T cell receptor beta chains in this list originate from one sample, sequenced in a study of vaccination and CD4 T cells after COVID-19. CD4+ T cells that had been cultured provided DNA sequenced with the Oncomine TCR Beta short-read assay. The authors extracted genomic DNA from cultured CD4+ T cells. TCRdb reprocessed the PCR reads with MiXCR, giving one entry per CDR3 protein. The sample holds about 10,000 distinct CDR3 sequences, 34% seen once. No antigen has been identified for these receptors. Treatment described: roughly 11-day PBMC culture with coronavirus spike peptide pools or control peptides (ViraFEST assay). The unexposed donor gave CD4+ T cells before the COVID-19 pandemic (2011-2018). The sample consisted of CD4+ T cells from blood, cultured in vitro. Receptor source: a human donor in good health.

The CDR3 sequence is CASSSARRENTEAFF. CDR3 DNA sequence: TGTGCCAGCAGCTCCGCCCGCAGGGAGAACACTGAAGCTTTCTTT. The chain carries TRBV7-2 and TRBJ1-1; a weak D match, TRBD1 (5 bases). V shed 4 bases and J shed 1 base, with 13 bases lying between them. This CDR3 spans 15 amino acids. Germline V gene data show CDR1 as SGHTA and CDR2 as FQGNSA.

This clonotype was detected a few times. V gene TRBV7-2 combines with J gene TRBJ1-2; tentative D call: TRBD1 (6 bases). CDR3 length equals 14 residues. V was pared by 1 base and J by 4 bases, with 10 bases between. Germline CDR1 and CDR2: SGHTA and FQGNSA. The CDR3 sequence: CASSLGGQTYGYTF. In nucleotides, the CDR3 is TGTGCCAGCAGCTTAGGGGGGCAAACCTATGGCTACACCTTC.

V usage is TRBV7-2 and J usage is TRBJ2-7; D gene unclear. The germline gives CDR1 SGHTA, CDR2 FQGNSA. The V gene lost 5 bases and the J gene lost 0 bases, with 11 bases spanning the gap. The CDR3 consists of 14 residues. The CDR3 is CASSPRTHSYEQYF. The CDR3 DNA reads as TGTGCCAGCAGCCCCCGCACCCACTCCTACGAGCAGTACTTC.

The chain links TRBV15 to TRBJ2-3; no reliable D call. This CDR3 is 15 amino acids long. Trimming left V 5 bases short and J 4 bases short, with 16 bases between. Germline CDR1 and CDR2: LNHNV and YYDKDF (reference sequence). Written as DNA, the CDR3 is TGTGCCACCAGCGCACGTACGACCACGGCAGATACGCAGTATTTT. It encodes CATSARTTTADTQYF.

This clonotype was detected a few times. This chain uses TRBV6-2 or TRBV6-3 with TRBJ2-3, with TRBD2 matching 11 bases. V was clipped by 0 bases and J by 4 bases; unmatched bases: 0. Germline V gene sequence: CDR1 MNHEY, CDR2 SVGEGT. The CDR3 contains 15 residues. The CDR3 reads CASSYSLAGADTQYF. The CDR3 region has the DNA TGTGCCAGCAGTTACTCACTAGCGGGAGCAGATACGCAGTATTTT.

CDR3 in DNA: TGTGCCAGCAGTTACTCGAACCCTTCTCGGGAGCAGTACTTC. This codes for CASSYSNPSREQYF. The chain links TRBV6-2 or TRBV6-3 to TRBJ2-7; D gene unclear. The CDR3 spans 14 residues. Germline V CDR1 and CDR2: MNHEY, SVGEGT. Trimming took off 0 bases at V and 7 bases at J, with 13 bases between the two ends.

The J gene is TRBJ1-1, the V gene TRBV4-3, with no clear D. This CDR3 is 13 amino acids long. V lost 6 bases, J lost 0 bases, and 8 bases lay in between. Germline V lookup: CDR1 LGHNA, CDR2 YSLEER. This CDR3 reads CASSRGLNTEAFF. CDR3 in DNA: TGCGCCAGCAGTCGCGGGTTGAACACTGAAGCTTTCTTT.

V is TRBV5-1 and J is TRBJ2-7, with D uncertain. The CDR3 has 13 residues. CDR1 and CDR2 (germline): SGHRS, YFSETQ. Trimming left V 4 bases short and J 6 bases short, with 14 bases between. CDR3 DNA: TGCGCCAGCAGCCCGACCCTAGGGTCCGAGCAGTACTTC. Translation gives CASSPTLGSEQYF.

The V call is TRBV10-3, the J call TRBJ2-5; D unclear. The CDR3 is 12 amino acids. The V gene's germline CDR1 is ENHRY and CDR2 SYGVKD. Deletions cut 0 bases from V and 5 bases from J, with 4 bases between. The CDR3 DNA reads TGTGCCATCAGTGAGTCGAGCGAGACCCAGTACTTC. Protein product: CAISESSETQYF.

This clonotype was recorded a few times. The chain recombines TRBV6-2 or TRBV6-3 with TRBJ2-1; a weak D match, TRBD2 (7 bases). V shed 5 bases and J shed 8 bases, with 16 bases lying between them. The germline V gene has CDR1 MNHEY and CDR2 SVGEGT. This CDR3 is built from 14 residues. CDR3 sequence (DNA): TGTGCCAGCAGTGCGCGGATAGGGGGGGATGAGCAGTTCTTC. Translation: CASSARIGGDEQFF.

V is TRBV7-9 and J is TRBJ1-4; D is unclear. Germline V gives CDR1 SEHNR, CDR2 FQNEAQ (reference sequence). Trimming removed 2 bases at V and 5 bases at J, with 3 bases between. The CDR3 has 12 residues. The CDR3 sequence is CASSLPNEKLFF. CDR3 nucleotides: TGTGCCAGCAGCTTACCGAATGAAAAACTGTTTTTT.

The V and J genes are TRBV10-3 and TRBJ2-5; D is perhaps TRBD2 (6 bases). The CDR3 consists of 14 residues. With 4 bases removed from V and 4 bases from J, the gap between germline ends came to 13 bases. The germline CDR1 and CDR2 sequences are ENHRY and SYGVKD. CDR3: CAISGRERAETQYF. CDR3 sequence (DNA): TGTGCCATCAGTGGGAGGGAGAGGGCAGAGACCCAGTACTTC.

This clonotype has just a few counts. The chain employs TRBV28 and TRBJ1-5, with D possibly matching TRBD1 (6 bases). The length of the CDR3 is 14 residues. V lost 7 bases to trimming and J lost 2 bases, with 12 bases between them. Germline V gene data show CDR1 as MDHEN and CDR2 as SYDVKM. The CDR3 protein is CASIVQGRNQPQHF. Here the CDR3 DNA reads TGTGCCAGCATCGTACAGGGACGCAATCAGCCCCAGCATTTT.

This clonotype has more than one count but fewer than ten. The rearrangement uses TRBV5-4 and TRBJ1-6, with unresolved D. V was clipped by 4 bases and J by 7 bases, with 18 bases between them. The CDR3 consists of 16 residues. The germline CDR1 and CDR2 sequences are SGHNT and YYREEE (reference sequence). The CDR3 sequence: CASSPQPLWENSPLHF. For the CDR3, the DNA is TGTGCCAGCAGCCCCCAGCCTTTATGGGAGAATTCACCCCTCCACTTT.

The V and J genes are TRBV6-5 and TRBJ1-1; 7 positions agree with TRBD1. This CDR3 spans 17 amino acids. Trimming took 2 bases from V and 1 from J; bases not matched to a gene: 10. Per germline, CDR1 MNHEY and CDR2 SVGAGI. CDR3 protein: CASSYGGQIQWNTEAFF. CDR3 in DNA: TGTGCCAGCAGTTACGGGGGACAGATCCAGTGGAACACTGAAGCTTTCTTT.

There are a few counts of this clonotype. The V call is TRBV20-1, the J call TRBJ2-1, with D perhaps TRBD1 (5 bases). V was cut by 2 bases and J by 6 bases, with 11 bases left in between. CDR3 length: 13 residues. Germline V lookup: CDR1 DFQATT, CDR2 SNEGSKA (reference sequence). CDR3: CSARNPQGNEQFF. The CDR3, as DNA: TGCAGTGCTAGAAATCCTCAGGGCAATGAGCAGTTCTTC.

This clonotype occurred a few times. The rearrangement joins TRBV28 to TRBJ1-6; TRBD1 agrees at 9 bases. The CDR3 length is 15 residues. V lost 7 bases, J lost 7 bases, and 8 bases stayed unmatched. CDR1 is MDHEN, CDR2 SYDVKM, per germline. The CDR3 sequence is CASIRQGERNSPLHF. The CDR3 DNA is TGTGCCAGCATCCGACAGGGGGAGAGGAATTCACCCCTCCACTTT.

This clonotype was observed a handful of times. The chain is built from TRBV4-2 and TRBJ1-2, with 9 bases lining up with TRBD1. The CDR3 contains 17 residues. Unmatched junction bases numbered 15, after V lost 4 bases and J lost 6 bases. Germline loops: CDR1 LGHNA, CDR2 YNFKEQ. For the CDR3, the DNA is TGTGCCAGCAGCCCGTCATACGGGACAGGGCGTACGGATGGCTACACCTTC. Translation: CASSPSYGTGRTDGYTF.

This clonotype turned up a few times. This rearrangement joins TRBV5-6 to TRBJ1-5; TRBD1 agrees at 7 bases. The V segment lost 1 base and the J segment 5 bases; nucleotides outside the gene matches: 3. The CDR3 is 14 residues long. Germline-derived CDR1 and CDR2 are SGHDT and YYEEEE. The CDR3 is CASSLFDRDQPQHF. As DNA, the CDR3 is TGTGCCAGCAGCTTGTTTGACAGGGATCAGCCCCAGCATTTT.

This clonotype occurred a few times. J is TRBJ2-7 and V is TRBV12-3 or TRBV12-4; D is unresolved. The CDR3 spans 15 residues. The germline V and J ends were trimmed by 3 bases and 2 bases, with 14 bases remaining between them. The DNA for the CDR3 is TGTGCCAGCAGTTTGAGTTTCCAGCAACCCTACGAGCAGTACTTC. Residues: CASSLSFQQPYEQYF.

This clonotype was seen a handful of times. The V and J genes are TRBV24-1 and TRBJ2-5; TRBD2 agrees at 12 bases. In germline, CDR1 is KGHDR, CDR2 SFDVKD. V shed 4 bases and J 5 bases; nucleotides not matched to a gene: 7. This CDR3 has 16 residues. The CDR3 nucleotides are TGTGCCACCAGTGACCCGACTAGCGGGAGAACGGAGACCCAGTACTTC. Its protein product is CATSDPTSGRTETQYF.

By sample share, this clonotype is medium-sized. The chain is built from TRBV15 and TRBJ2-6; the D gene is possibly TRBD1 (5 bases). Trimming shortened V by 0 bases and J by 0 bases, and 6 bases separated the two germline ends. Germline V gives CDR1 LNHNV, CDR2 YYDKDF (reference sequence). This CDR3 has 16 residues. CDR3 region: CATSRDQGSGANVLTF. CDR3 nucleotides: TGTGCCACCAGCAGAGATCAGGGCTCTGGGGCCAACGTCCTGACTTTC.

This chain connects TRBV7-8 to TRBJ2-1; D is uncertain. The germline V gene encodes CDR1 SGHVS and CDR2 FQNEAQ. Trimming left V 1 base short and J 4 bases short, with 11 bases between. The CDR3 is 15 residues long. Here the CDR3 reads CASSLVSLLYNEQFF. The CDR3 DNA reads TGTGCCAGCAGCTTAGTGAGCCTCCTATACAATGAGCAGTTCTTC. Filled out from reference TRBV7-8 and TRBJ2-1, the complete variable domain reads GAGVSQSPRYKVAKRGQDVALRCDPISGHVSLFWYQQALGQGPEFLTYFQNEAQLDKSGLPSDRFFAERPEGSVSTLKIQRTQQEDSAVYLCASSLVSLLYNEQFFGPGTRLTVL.

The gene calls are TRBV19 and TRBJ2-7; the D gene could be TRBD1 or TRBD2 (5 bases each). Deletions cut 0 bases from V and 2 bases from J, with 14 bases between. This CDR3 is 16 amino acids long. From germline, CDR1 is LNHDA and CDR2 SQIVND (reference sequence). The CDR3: CASSIEGTPAPYEQYF. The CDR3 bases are TGTGCCAGTAGTATAGAGGGGACGCCCGCCCCCTACGAGCAGTACTTC.